This is a list of T cell receptor beta chains from one sample in a study of OX40 agonist ivuxolimab in advanced cancers. Here immunoSEQ multiplex PCR was the method, and the copy in TCRdb shows in-frame clones only, minus some. The sample yields about 42,000 clones, roughly four fifths seen once. Sequencing used CD4+ or CD8+ T cells sorted from blood, obtained in a trial of the OX40 agonist ivuxolimab. Receptor source: an adult with an advanced solid tumor such as melanoma, head and neck, liver or kidney cancer. Each CDR3 is given with its conserved first and last residue. Each record gives: clone size, V gene, J gene, D gene, CDR3 DNA, CDR3 protein. A D gene is named only where the DNA matches it firmly. The size of a clone is reported for some rows only, either as once, few or many, or as a class for expanded clones.

clone size: NA; V gene: TRBV19; J gene: TRBJ2-2; D gene: NA; CDR3 DNA: TGTGCCAGTAGTTTCCAAGATTACACCGGGGAGCTGTTTTTT; CDR3 protein: CASSFQDYTGELFF
clone size: NA; V gene: TRBV7-9; J gene: TRBJ2-7; D gene: NA; CDR3 DNA: TGTGCCAGCAGCTTAGCTCTGGAGGGCGAGCAGTACTTC; CDR3 protein: CASSLALEGEQYF
clone size: NA; V gene: TRBV7-7; J gene: TRBJ2-2; D gene: NA; CDR3 DNA: TGTGCTAGCAGCTTAGGGGGTGACACCGGGGAGCTGTTTTTT; CDR3 protein: CASSLGGDTGELFF
clone size: once; V gene: TRBV5-1; J gene: TRBJ2-1; D gene: TRBD2; CDR3 DNA: TGCGCCAGCAGCTCTGCGGGAGGCTACAATGAGCAGTTCTTC; CDR3 protein: CASSSAGGYNEQFF
clone size: NA; V gene: TRBV7-3; J gene: TRBJ2-7; D gene: NA; CDR3 DNA: TGTGCCAGCAGCCCGGGCGGAGCGGGCCGGGTAGAGCAGTACTTC; CDR3 protein: CASSPGGAGRVEQYF
clone size: few; V gene: TRBV15; J gene: TRBJ1-2; D gene: NA; CDR3 DNA: TGTGCCACAAGCCGATCAGGGTTTGGCTACACCTTC; CDR3 protein: CATSRSGFGYTF
clone size: NA; V gene: TRBV27; J gene: TRBJ1-5; D gene: NA; CDR3 DNA: TGTGCCAGCAGCTTATACCGTGATCAGCCCCAGCATTTT; CDR3 protein: CASSLYRDQPQHF
clone size: NA; V gene: TRBV19; J gene: TRBJ2-7; D gene: TRBD2; CDR3 DNA: TGTGCCAGTAGCCCTAATAGCGGGGGATCCTACGAGCAGTACTTC; CDR3 protein: CASSPNSGGSYEQYF
clone size: NA; V gene: TRBV6-1; J gene: TRBJ2-7; D gene: TRBD1; CDR3 DNA: TGTGCCAGCAGTGCCCGGACAGGAACCTACGAGCAGTACTTC; CDR3 protein: CASSARTGTYEQYF
clone size: once; V gene: TRBV7-9; J gene: TRBJ2-7; D gene: NA; CDR3 DNA: TGTGCCAGCAGCTCGTCGGTGGGATACGAGCAGTACTTC; CDR3 protein: CASSSSVGYEQYF
clone size: few; V gene: TRBV6-6; J gene: TRBJ2-2; D gene: NA; CDR3 DNA: TGTGCCAGCAGTTACGGGGAGCGGACCGGGGAGCTGTTTTTT; CDR3 protein: CASSYGERTGELFF
clone size: NA; V gene: TRBV18; J gene: TRBJ1-5; D gene: NA; CDR3 DNA: TGTGCCAGCTCACCACCTTGGTCGGGGACGGGAGATCAGCCCCAGCATTTT; CDR3 protein: CASSPPWSGTGDQPQHF
clone size: NA; V gene: TRBV6-5; J gene: TRBJ2-7; D gene: NA; CDR3 DNA: TGTGCCAGCAGTTTTCCGGGGACCACCGGTCTGTACTTC; CDR3 protein: CASSFPGTTGLYF
clone size: NA; V gene: TRBV28; J gene: TRBJ2-4; D gene: NA; CDR3 DNA: TGTGCCAGCAGTTTATTCCAGGAAAACATTCAGTACTTC; CDR3 protein: CASSLFQENIQYF
clone size: NA; V gene: TRBV7-6; J gene: TRBJ2-5; D gene: NA; CDR3 DNA: TGTGCCAGCAGCCTTAACCCCTCCAGCAGGGGAGAGACCCAGTACTTC; CDR3 protein: CASSLNPSSRGETQYF
clone size: NA; V gene: TRBV12-5; J gene: TRBJ2-2; D gene: NA; CDR3 DNA: TGTGCTAGTGGTTTTAAGAACGGGGAGCTGTTTTTT; CDR3 protein: CASGFKNGELFF
clone size: NA; V gene: TRBV5-6; J gene: TRBJ2-2; D gene: NA; CDR3 DNA: TGTGCCAGCAGCTTGGAGTGGACATCCACCGGGGAGCTGTTTTTT; CDR3 protein: CASSLEWTSTGELFF
clone size: once; V gene: TRBV4-1; J gene: TRBJ2-7; D gene: TRBD1; CDR3 DNA: TGCGCCAGCAGCCAAGGGGGGACAGGTAACTACGAGCAGTACTTC; CDR3 protein: CASSQGGTGNYEQYF
clone size: NA; V gene: TRBV7-9; J gene: TRBJ2-3; D gene: TRBD2; CDR3 DNA: TGTGCCAGCAGCGTCGTAGCGGGACGGAAAGATACGCAGTATTTT; CDR3 protein: CASSVVAGRKDTQYF
clone size: NA; V gene: TRBV27; J gene: TRBJ1-2; D gene: NA; CDR3 DNA: TGTGCCAGCAAAGAAAAGGGCATCACCTATGGCTACACCTTC; CDR3 protein: CASKEKGITYGYTF
clone size: once; V gene: TRBV28; J gene: TRBJ2-3; D gene: NA; CDR3 DNA: TGTGCCAGCAGTTTATGGTCCGGTGGAGGGAGTGGGGGCACAGATACGCAGTATTTT; CDR3 protein: CASSLWSGGGSGGTDTQYF
clone size: once; V gene: TRBV30; J gene: TRBJ2-2; D gene: TRBD2; CDR3 DNA: TGTGCCTGGAGCCCCCCCAGCGGGAGTGACACCGGGGAGCTGTTTTTT; CDR3 protein: CAWSPPSGSDTGELFF
clone size: NA; V gene: TRBV4-3; J gene: TRBJ2-1; D gene: NA; CDR3 DNA: TGCGCCAGCAGCCGCCTGACGGGGCTCTTGAGCTCCTACAATGAGCAGTTCTTC; CDR3 protein: CASSRLTGLLSSYNEQFF
clone size: NA; V gene: TRBV2; J gene: TRBJ1-1; D gene: NA; CDR3 DNA: TGTGCCAGCAGTGAAGTGCCGGGGCGAGAAGCTTTCTTT; CDR3 protein: CASSEVPGREAFF
clone size: NA; V gene: TRBV10-3; J gene: TRBJ2-7; D gene: NA; CDR3 DNA: TGTGCCACCGGACTAAGTGGGAATAACTACGAGCAGTACTTC; CDR3 protein: CATGLSGNNYEQYF
clone size: medium-sized; V gene: TRBV2; J gene: TRBJ2-1; D gene: NA; CDR3 DNA: TGTGCCAGCAGTGATGGGGAGGTAGCACCAGGTGAGCAGTTCTTC; CDR3 protein: CASSDGEVAPGEQFF
clone size: NA; V gene: TRBV28; J gene: TRBJ2-7; D gene: TRBD2; CDR3 DNA: TGTGCCAGCAGTTTCCCACGATCTAGCGGAGAATACGAGCAGTACTTC; CDR3 protein: CASSFPRSSGEYEQYF
clone size: NA; V gene: TRBV29-1; J gene: TRBJ1-2; D gene: TRBD1; CDR3 DNA: TGCAGCGTTGAAGGCTCTTTAGACGGACAGGGCAACTTTAACTATGGCTACACCTTC; CDR3 protein: CSVEGSLDGQGNFNYGYTF
clone size: NA; V gene: TRBV7-9; J gene: TRBJ1-6; D gene: TRBD1; CDR3 DNA: TGTGCCATCCCCGGACAGGCGGCCGCTCCCCTCCACTTT; CDR3 protein: CAIPGQAAAPLHF
clone size: NA; V gene: TRBV10-3; J gene: TRBJ2-1; D gene: TRBD1; CDR3 DNA: TGTGCCATCAGTGAAAGGATGGGGACAGGGGTCAATGAGCAGTTCTTC; CDR3 protein: CAISERMGTGVNEQFF
clone size: NA; V gene: TRBV7-9; J gene: TRBJ1-2; D gene: TRBD1; CDR3 DNA: TGTGCCAGCAGCTTCGAACCGGGACAGAGTAACTATGGCTACACCTTC; CDR3 protein: CASSFEPGQSNYGYTF
clone size: NA; V gene: TRBV15; J gene: TRBJ2-4; D gene: NA; CDR3 DNA: TGTGCCACCAGCACCTTACAGGGTATAGCCAAAAACATTCAGTACTTC; CDR3 protein: CATSTLQGIAKNIQYF
clone size: NA; V gene: TRBV4-2; J gene: TRBJ1-1; D gene: NA; CDR3 DNA: TGTGCCAGCAGCCAAGGGGGGGTGAGCACTGAAGCTTTCTTT; CDR3 protein: CASSQGGVSTEAFF
clone size: NA; V gene: TRBV5-4; J gene: TRBJ1-6; D gene: NA; CDR3 DNA: TGTGCCAGCAGCTTGGCGGCAGGGTCAAATTCACCCCTCCACTTT; CDR3 protein: CASSLAAGSNSPLHF
clone size: once; V gene: TRBV7-9; J gene: TRBJ2-7; D gene: NA; CDR3 DNA: TGTGCCAGCAGCATAGAGGACAACCACTACGAGCAGTACTTC; CDR3 protein: CASSIEDNHYEQYF
clone size: NA; V gene: TRBV5-4; J gene: TRBJ2-1; D gene: TRBD2; CDR3 DNA: TGTGCCAGCAGCTCGAGGACTAGCGGCTCCTACAATGAGCAGTTCTTC; CDR3 protein: CASSSRTSGSYNEQFF
clone size: NA; V gene: TRBV4-3; J gene: TRBJ2-7; D gene: TRBD1; CDR3 DNA: TGCGCCAGCAGCCAGGGGGACAGTGTGTACGAGCAGTACTTC; CDR3 protein: CASSQGDSVYEQYF
clone size: NA; V gene: TRBV14; J gene: TRBJ2-4; D gene: NA; CDR3 DNA: TGTGCCAGCAGCCAAGGAGGGCCGAAGACCAAAAACATTCAGTACTTC; CDR3 protein: CASSQGGPKTKNIQYF
clone size: NA; V gene: TRBV5-4; J gene: TRBJ2-3; D gene: NA; CDR3 DNA: TGTGCCAGCAGCACCTGGGGCACAGATACGCAGTATTTT; CDR3 protein: CASSTWGTDTQYF
clone size: NA; V gene: TRBV7-7; J gene: TRBJ2-1; D gene: NA; CDR3 DNA: TGTGCCAGCAGCTTTTACCCCAGGAGTGGTAATGAGCAGTTCTTC; CDR3 protein: CASSFYPRSGNEQFF
clone size: NA; V gene: TRBV7-3; J gene: TRBJ2-7; D gene: NA; CDR3 DNA: TGTGCCAGCAGCTTAAGGAGCTACGAGCAGTACTTC; CDR3 protein: CASSLRSYEQYF
clone size: NA; V gene: TRBV7-2; J gene: TRBJ2-3; D gene: TRBD2; CDR3 DNA: TGTGCCAGCAGCCCCATAGCGGGAGGCTCCACAGATACGCAGTATTTT; CDR3 protein: CASSPIAGGSTDTQYF
clone size: NA; V gene: TRBV7-2; J gene: TRBJ1-6; D gene: TRBD1; CDR3 DNA: TGTGCCAGCAGCCTAGACAGGGGGTCCTATAATTCACCCCTCCACTTT; CDR3 protein: CASSLDRGSYNSPLHF
clone size: NA; V gene: TRBV7-8; J gene: TRBJ2-3; D gene: NA; CDR3 DNA: TGTGCCAGCAGCTTAGTCGGGCTAGGGGAAGATACGCAGTATTTT; CDR3 protein: CASSLVGLGEDTQYF
clone size: medium-sized; V gene: TRBV18; J gene: TRBJ1-6; D gene: TRBD1; CDR3 DNA: TGTGCCAGCTCACAATCCGGGACAGATAATTCACCCCTCCACTTT; CDR3 protein: CASSQSGTDNSPLHF
clone size: NA; V gene: TRBV11-2; J gene: TRBJ2-1; D gene: TRBD2; CDR3 DNA: TGTGCCAGCAGCCGAGGCGGCGGGGGGCCGTCTAAATACAATGAGCAGTTCTTC; CDR3 protein: CASSRGGGGPSKYNEQFF
clone size: NA; V gene: TRBV9; J gene: TRBJ1-2; D gene: NA; CDR3 DNA: TGTGCCAGCAGCGTGGGAGGGGGTGGTGGCTACACCTTC; CDR3 protein: CASSVGGGGGYTF
clone size: NA; V gene: TRBV7-2; J gene: TRBJ1-1; D gene: NA; CDR3 DNA: TGTGCCAGCAGCTTAGATCCTCCCAACACTGAAGCTTTCTTT; CDR3 protein: CASSLDPPNTEAFF
clone size: NA; V gene: TRBV10-3; J gene: TRBJ1-1; D gene: TRBD1; CDR3 DNA: TGTGCCATCAGTTTTGGGGAGGGGGCGAACACTGAAGCTTTCTTT; CDR3 protein: CAISFGEGANTEAFF
clone size: NA; V gene: TRBV18; J gene: TRBJ1-1; D gene: TRBD1; CDR3 DNA: TGTGCCAGCTCACCGCTGGACAGGCAGGGTGAAGCTTTCTTT; CDR3 protein: CASSPLDRQGEAFF
clone size: NA; V gene: TRBV6-5; J gene: TRBJ2-5; D gene: NA; CDR3 DNA: TGTGCCAGCACCTCCCAAGAGACCCAGTACTTC; CDR3 protein: CASTSQETQYF